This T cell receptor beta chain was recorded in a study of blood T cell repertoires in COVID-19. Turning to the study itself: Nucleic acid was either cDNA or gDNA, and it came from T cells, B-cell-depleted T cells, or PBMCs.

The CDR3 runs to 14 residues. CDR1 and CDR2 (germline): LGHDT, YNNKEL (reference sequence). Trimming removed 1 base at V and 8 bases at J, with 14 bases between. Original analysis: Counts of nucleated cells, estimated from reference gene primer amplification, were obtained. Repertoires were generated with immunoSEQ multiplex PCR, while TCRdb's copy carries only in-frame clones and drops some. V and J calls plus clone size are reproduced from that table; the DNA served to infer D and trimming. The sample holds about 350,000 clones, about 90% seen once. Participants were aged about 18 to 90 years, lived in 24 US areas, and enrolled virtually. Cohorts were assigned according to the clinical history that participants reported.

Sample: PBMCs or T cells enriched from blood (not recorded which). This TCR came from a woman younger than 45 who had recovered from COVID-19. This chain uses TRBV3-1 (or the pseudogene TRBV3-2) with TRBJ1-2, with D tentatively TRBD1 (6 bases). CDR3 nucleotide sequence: TGTGCCAGCAGCCAAGTCGCAGGGGCAGGCGGCTACACCTTC. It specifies CASSQVAGAGGYTF.